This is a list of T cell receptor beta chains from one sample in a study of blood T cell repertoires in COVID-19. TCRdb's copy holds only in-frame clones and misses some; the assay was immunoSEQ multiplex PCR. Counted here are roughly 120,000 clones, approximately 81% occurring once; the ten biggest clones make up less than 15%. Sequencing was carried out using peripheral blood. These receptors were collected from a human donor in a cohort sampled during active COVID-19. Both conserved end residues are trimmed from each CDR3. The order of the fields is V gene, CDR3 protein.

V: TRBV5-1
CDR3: ASRAQGSTGNTIY

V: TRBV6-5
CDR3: ASSSDRVQPQH

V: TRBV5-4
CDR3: ASSARTGENTEAF

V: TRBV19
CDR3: ASEGGTNTEAF

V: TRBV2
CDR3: ASSDQGIYEQY

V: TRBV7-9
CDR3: ASSPAGNTGELF

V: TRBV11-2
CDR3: ASSPWSSGNTIY

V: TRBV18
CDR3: ASSPLGAVSNYGYT

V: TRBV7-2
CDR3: ASSYGGSQPQH

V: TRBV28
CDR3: ASSHQGTKLYEQY

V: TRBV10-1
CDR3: ASSEPSVSGHGYT

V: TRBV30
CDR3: AWRGRSPTDTQY

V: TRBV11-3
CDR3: ASSLGTSGNNEQF

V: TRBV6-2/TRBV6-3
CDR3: ASSYSRNTEAF

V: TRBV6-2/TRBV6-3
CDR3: ASSYDTFAYEQY

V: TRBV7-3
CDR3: ASSLGLAAGANVLT

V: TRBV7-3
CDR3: ASSLMPQGASYNSPLH

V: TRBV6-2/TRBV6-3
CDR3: ASTYSTGGEDSNQPQH

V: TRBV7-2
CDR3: ASSLGPGDQETQY

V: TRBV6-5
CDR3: ASEPTTGHGYT

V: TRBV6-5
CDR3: ASSRYRTNYGYT

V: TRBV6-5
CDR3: ASRNGYNSPLH

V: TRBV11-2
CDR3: ASSYSVLHSRSGANVLT

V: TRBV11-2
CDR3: ASSWTSGGLKF

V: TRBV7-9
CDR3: ASSGTGRTEAF

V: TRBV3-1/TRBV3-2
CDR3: ASSQVAAGHSYNEQF

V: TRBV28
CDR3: ASSWGQGARGYT

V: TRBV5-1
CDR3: ASSYDWTGANSFYEQY

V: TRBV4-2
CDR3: ASSPGLAGYEQY

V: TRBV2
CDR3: ASKKGQHTEAF

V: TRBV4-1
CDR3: ASSQSDREGNEQF

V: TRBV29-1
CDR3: SAGDPNEKLF

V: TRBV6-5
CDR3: ASSNRVPHEQY

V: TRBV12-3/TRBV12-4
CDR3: ASSLDRDQPQH

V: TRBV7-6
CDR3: ASSLITSGVPDTQY

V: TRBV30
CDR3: AWSLAQGLTNEKLF

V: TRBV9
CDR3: ASSVVNGYGYT

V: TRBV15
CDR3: ATSRGRDRGRGTEAF

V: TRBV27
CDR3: ASSLRRTATDTQY

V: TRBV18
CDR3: ASSPVIQETQY

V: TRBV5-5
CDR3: ASLPGARVDTEAF

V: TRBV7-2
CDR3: ASSQGPGDEKLF

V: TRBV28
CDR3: ASSLSGALRPQH

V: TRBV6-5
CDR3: ASSKTVDYEQY

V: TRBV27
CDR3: ASSSSLGNTIY

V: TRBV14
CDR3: ASSRRLAGDYNEQF

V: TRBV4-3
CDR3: ASSPEPGYNEQF

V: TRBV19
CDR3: ASREGGAGYNEQF

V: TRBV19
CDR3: ASSIVADGATEAF

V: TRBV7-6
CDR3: ASSLGAGNQPQH

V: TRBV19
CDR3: ASRTAADNSPLH

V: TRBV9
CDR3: ASSVEGGGILNEQF

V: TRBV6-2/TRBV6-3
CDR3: ASSGLTGRETQY

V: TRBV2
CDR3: ASSETGVTGELF

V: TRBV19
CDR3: ASVRRYQETQY